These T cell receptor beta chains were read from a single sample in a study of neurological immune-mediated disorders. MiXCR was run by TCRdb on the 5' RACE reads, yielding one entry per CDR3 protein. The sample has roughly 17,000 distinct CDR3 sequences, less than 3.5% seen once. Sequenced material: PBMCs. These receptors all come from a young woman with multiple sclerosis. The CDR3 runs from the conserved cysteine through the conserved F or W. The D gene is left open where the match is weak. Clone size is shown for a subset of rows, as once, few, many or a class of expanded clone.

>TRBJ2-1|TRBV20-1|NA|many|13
CSAVQVLRLEQFF
TGCAGTGCTGTTCAAGTCCTTCGACTTGAGCAGTTCTTC
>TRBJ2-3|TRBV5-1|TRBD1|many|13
CASRLTGTDTQYF
TGCGCCAGCAGACTGACAGGGACAGATACGCAGTATTTT
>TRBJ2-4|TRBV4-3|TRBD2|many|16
CASSQELAGVSIIQYF
TGCGCCAGCAGCCAAGAACTAGCGGGAGTCAGCATCATTCAGTACTTC
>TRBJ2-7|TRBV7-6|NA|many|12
CASSLAGAEQYF
TGTGCCAGCAGCTTAGCTGGCGCAGAGCAGTACTTC
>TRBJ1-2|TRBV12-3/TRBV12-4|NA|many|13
CASSLADRNGYTF
TGTGCCAGCAGTTTGGCGGACAGAAATGGCTACACCTTC
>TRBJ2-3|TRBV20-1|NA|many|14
CSAPHYPSTDTQYF
TGCAGTGCTCCCCATTATCCCAGCACAGATACGCAGTATTTT
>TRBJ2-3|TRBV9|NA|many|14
CASSVVTGTDTQYF
TGTGCCAGCAGCGTAGTTACTGGCACAGATACGCAGTATTTT
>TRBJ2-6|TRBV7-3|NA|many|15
CASSPGAAGANVLTF
TGTGCCAGCAGCCCAGGGGCGGCCGGGGCCAACGTCCTGACTTTC
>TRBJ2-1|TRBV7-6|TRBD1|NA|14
CASSHLGTANEQFF
TGTGCCAGCAGCCATCTTGGGACAGCCAATGAGCAGTTCTTC
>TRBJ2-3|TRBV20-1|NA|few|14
CSALSSGFTDTQYF
TGCAGTGCCCTATCAAGCGGATTCACAGATACGCAGTATTTT
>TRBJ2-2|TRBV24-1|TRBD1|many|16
CATEAGTAVFTGELFF
TGTGCCACCGAAGCCGGGACAGCGGTGTTCACCGGGGAGCTGTTTTTT
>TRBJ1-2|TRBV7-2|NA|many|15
CASSLGAGRNYGYTF
TGTGCCAGCAGCTTAGGAGCAGGGAGGAACTATGGCTACACCTTC
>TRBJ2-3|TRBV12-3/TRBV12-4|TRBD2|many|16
CASSLQLTSDTDTQYF
TGTGCCAGCAGTCTCCAGTTGACTAGCGACACAGATACGCAGTATTTT
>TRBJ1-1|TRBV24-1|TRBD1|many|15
CATSETGTGGTEAFF
TGTGCCACCAGTGAGACAGGGACCGGAGGCACTGAAGCTTTCTTT
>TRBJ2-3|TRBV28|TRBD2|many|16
CASSFPSGRASYTQYF
TGTGCCAGCAGTTTTCCTAGCGGGAGGGCTTCATATACGCAGTATTTT
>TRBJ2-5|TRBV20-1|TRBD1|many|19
CSARDSARQGWLGKETQYF
TGCAGTGCTAGGGACTCGGCGCGACAGGGTTGGCTGGGAAAGGAGACCCAGTACTTC
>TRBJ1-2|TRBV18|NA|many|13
CASSSDLLGGYTF
TGTGCCAGCTCGTCGGACCTACTCGGTGGCTACACCTTC
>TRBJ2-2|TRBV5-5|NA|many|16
CASSLSGGTNTGELFF
TGTGCCAGCAGCTTGTCCGGGGGCACGAACACCGGGGAGCTGTTTTTT
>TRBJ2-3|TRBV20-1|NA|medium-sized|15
CSASGASDLTDTQYF
TGCAGTGCTAGTGGTGCTAGCGACCTCACAGATACGCAGTATTTT
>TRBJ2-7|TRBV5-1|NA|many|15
CASSLVETPLYEQYF
TGCGCCAGCAGCTTGGTGGAGACACCCCTCTACGAGCAGTACTTC
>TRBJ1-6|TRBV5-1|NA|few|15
CASSLGDTPNSPLNF
TGCGCCAGCAGCTTGGGTGACACCCCTAATTCACCCCTCAACTTT
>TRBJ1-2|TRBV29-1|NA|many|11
CSVRGSGGYTF
TGCAGCGTTCGGGGGAGCGGTGGCTACACCTTC
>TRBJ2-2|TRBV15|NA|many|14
CATSGTQNTGELFF
TGTGCCACCAGCGGAACACAAAACACCGGGGAGCTGTTTTTT
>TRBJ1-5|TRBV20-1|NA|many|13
CSARGTGSEPQHF
TGCAGTGCTAGGGGTACGGGCTCCGAGCCCCAGCATTTT
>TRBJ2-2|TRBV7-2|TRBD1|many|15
CASSFVGQGTGELFF
TGTGCCAGCAGCTTTGTTGGACAGGGAACCGGGGAGCTGTTTTTT
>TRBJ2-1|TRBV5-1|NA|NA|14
CASSLGDTYNEQFF
TGCGCCAGCAGCTTGGGGGACACCTACAATGAGCAGTTCTTC
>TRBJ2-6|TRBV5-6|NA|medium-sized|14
CASSLVAGANVLTF
TGTGCCAGCAGCTTGGTAGCTGGGGCCAACGTCCTGACTTTC
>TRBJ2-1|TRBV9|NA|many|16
CASSVEGKFRENEQFF
TGTGCCAGCAGCGTAGAGGGCAAGTTTAGAGAGAATGAGCAGTTCTTC
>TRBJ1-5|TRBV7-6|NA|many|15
CASSQDPEGNQPQNF
TGTGCCAGCAGCCAAGACCCGGAGGGCAATCAGCCCCAGAATTTT
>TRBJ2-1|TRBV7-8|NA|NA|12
CASTPTRREQFF
TGTGCCAGCACCCCTACTAGAAGAGAGCAGTTCTTC
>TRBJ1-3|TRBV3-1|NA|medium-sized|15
CASSLRHLSGNTIYF
TGTGCCAGCAGCCTAAGACACCTCTCTGGAAACACCATATATTTT
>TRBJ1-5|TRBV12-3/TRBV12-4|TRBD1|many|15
CASRTGTGSYQPQHF
TGTGCCAGCAGAACCGGGACAGGGTCTTATCAGCCCCAGCATTTT
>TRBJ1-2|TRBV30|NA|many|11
CAWTLNYGYTF
TGTGCCTGGACCCTCAACTATGGCTACACCTTC
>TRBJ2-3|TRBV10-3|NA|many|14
CAISEFTNTDTQYF
TGTGCCATCAGTGAGTTCACGAACACAGATACGCAGTATTTT
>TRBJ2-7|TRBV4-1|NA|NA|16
CASSQDSAGVAYEQYF
TGCGCCAGCAGCCAAGATTCTGCAGGGGTGGCCTACGAGCAGTACTTC
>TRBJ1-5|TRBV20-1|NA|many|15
CSARSNTGSNQPQHF
TGCAGTGCTAGATCTAATACAGGGAGCAATCAGCCCCAGCATTTT
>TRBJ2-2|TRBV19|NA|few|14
CASSISRVAGELFF
TGTGCCAGTAGTATTTCCAGGGTCGCCGGGGAGCTGTTTTTT
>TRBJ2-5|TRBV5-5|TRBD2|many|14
CASSLTSGKETQYF
TGTGCCAGCAGCTTGACTAGCGGGAAAGAGACCCAGTACTTC
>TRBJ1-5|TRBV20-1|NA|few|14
CSATRGMGNQPQHF
TGCAGTGCGACTCGGGGGATGGGCAATCAGCCCCAGCATTTT
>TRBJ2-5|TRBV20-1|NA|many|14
CSAEPLQGRETQYF
TGCAGTGCTGAGCCCCTTCAGGGACGAGAGACCCAGTACTTC
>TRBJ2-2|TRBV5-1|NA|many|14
CASARSPNTGELFF
TGCGCCAGCGCACGGTCCCCGAACACCGGGGAGCTGTTTTTT
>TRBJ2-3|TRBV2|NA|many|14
CASSDRASTDTQYF
TGTGCCAGCAGTGACCGGGCTAGCACAGATACGCAGTATTTT
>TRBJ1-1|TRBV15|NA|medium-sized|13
CATSRAGNTEAFF
TGTGCCACCAGCAGAGCAGGGAACACTGAAGCTTTCTTT
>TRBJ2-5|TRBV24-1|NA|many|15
CATSDSTGIQETQYF
TGTGCCACCAGTGATTCAACAGGTATCCAAGAGACCCAGTACTTC
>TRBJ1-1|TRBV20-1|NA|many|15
CSARDLWNLGTEAFF
TGCAGTGCTAGAGATCTTTGGAATCTCGGCACTGAAGCTTTCTTT
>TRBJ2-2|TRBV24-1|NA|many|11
CATSEAGELFF
TGTGCCACCAGTGAGGCCGGGGAGCTGTTTTTT
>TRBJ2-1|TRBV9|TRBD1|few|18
CASSPVPFVGDRDDEQFF
TGTGCCAGCAGCCCGGTACCCTTTGTGGGGGACAGGGACGATGAGCAGTTCTTC
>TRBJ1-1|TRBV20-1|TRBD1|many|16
CSVGDRVTSGGTEAFF
TGCAGTGTAGGCGACAGGGTAACATCCGGGGGCACTGAAGCTTTCTTT
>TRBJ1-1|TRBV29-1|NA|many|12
CSALTGYTEAFF
TGCAGCGCCTTAACAGGGTATACTGAAGCTTTCTTT
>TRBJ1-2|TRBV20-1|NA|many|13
CSARMGTPYGYTF
TGCAGTGCTCGAATGGGGACTCCCTATGGCTACACCTTC
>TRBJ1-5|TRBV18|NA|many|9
CASSQPQHF
TGTGCCAGCTCTCAGCCCCAGCATTTT
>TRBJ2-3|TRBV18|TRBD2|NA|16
CASSTQGLASTDTQYF
TGTGCCAGCTCCACCCAGGGACTAGCTAGCACAGATACGCAGTATTTT
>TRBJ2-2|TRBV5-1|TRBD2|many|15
CASSVRDYNTGELFF
TGCGCCAGCAGCGTCCGGGACTACAACACCGGGGAGCTGTTTTTT